Below, 27 T cell receptor beta chains from the same sample are listed, as sequenced in a study of Ad26.COV2.S vaccination and SARS-CoV-2 variants. The treatment here: approximately 18 received Ad26.COV2.S at low or high dose, single or two shots; 5 received placebo; per-sample allocation not given. Sampling occurred on day 63 after the first vaccine or placebo injection. The table came from immunoSEQ multiplex PCR; TCRdb's copy has only in-frame clones and leaves some out. The profile covers about 440,000 clones, with 87% appearing a single time and 10% to 15% taken by the ten largest. The starting material was peripheral blood, obtained in a trial of Ad26.COV2.S vaccine versus placebo. The receptors shown here come from a person between 18 and 65 years old who received the Ad26.COV2.S COVID-19 vaccine or a placebo.

CDR3 coding DNA: TGTGCCACCGGGACAGACTCCTACGAGCAGTACTTC. Residues: CATGTDSYEQYF. The chain combines TRBV27 with TRBJ2-7; TRBD1 matches at 7 bases. Losses at the gene ends were 10 bases for V and 0 bases for J; bases not matched to a gene: 3. The CDR3 is made up of 12 amino acids. The V gene's germline CDR1 is MNHEY and CDR2 SMNVEV (reference sequence).

The V and J genes are TRBV2 and TRBJ2-3, with 9 bases fitting TRBD2. V lost 7 bases to trimming and J lost 3 bases; unmatched junction nucleotides: 2. The CDR3 spans 13 residues. Germline lookup yields CDR1 SNHLY and CDR2 FYNNEI. The CDR3 protein is CASIAGGTDTQYF. The CDR3 nucleotides read TGTGCCAGCATTGCGGGAGGGACAGATACGCAGTATTTT.

This clone was observed a few times. The J gene is TRBJ2-5, the V gene TRBV7-9; D possibly matches TRBD1 or TRBD2 (5 bases each). V shed 11 bases and J shed 5 bases, with 12 bases lying between them. The CDR3 spans 11 residues. Germline V gene data show CDR1 as SEHNR and CDR2 as FQNEAQ (reference sequence). The CDR3 sequence: CASGAGETQYF. CDR3 coding DNA: TGTGCCTCCGGGGCTGGGGAGACCCAGTACTTC.

DNA of the CDR3: TGTGCCAGCAGCTCCCAGTATGCCGGGGAGCTGTTTTTT. It encodes CASSSQYAGELFF. The rearrangement uses TRBV11-3 and TRBJ2-2, with no clear D. Germline CDR1 is SGHNT and CDR2 is YENEEA. Trimming removed 4 bases from V and 6 bases from J, with 9 bases in between. This CDR3 region has 13 residues.

The J gene is TRBJ2-7, the V gene TRBV25-1; tentatively, D is TRBD1 (6 bases). V lost 6 bases and J lost 4, with 16 bases in between. Germline values: CDR1 MGHDK, CDR2 SYGVNS. This CDR3 is built from 14 residues. The CDR3 here is CASSRGTHSYEQYF. The DNA of the CDR3 is TGTGCCAGCAGCAGAGGGACACATTCTTACGAGCAGTACTTC.

This sequence joins TRBV14 and TRBJ2-7, with D perhaps TRBD2 (6 bases). Germline V gene lookup returns CDR1 SGHDN and CDR2 FVKESK. Between the trimmed V and J ends, which lost 4 bases and 2 bases, there was a span of 15 bases. The CDR3 loop spans 15 amino acids. CDR3 residues: CASSRYSGLTYEQYF. The CDR3, as DNA: TGTGCCAGCAGCCGATATAGCGGACTAACCTACGAGCAGTACTTC. The whole variable domain, remainder taken from reference TRBV14 and TRBJ2-7, is EAGVTQFPSHSVIEKGQTVTLRCDPISGHDNLYWYRRVMGKEIKFLLHFVKESKQDESGMPNNRFLAERTGGTYSTLKVQPAELEDSGVYFCASSRYSGLTYEQYFGPGTRLTVT.

This clone was recorded only once. CDR3 residues: CASSLFGMNTEAFF. In DNA, the CDR3 is TGTGCCAGCAGTTTATTCGGCATGAACACTGAAGCTTTCTTT. The chain uses TRBV28 and TRBJ1-1; D gene uncertain. The CDR3 has 14 amino acids. V dropped 1 base and J dropped 0 bases, with 6 bases sitting between them. Germline values: CDR1 MDHEN, CDR2 SYDVKM.

This clone was found a few times. The CDR3 is CASSLEVGKHDGYTF. The CDR3, as DNA: TGTGCCAGCAGCTTGGAGGTGGGAAAACATGATGGCTACACCTTC. The chain combines TRBV5-4 with TRBJ1-2, with no clear D. V lost 0 bases and J 6 bases, leaving 15 bases between the germline ends. Germline V gene lookup returns CDR1 SGHNT and CDR2 YYREEE (reference sequence). The length of the CDR3 is 15 residues.

This rearrangement joins TRBV9 to TRBJ2-7; 7 nucleotides line up with TRBD2. Germline V gene lookup returns CDR1 SGDLS and CDR2 YYNGEE. The V segment lost 0 bases and the J segment 3 bases; nucleotides outside the gene matches: 6. The CDR3 spans 15 residues. The CDR3 sequence: CASSVEASGFYEQYF. The CDR3 nucleotides are TGTGCCAGCAGCGTAGAGGCTAGCGGCTTCTACGAGCAGTACTTC.

This clone was seen only a few times. The V gene is TRBV14, the J gene TRBJ1-5, with D unresolved. The CDR3 sequence is 14 residues long. Deletions cut 2 bases from V and 2 bases from J, with 7 bases between. The germline V gene encodes CDR1 SGHDN and CDR2 FVKESK. CDR3 sequence: CASSQSDRNQPQHF. The CDR3, as DNA: TGTGCCAGCAGCCAATCTGATCGCAATCAGCCCCAGCATTTT.

Turning to this clone: Other DNA sequences in the same sample also yield this CDR3. The chain combines TRBV28 with TRBJ1-6, with unresolved D. Per germline, CDR1 MDHEN and CDR2 SYDVKM. V lost 4 bases and J 2 bases, leaving 6 bases between the germline ends. The CDR3 contains 14 residues. In DNA, the CDR3 is TGTGCCAGCAGTTCAACCCCCTATAATTCACCCCTCCACTTT. Translated, it gives CASSSTPYNSPLHF.

This chain connects TRBV6-2 or TRBV6-3 to TRBJ2-7; 15 nucleotides line up with TRBD2. J lost 2 bases, V lost 6 bases, and 5 bases had no gene match. The CDR3 has 16 amino acids. The germline V gene has CDR1 MNHEY and CDR2 SVGEGT. The CDR3: CASSRGTSGRPYEQYF. DNA for the CDR3: TGTGCCAGCAGCCGCGGGACTAGCGGGAGGCCCTACGAGCAGTACTTC.

V gene TRBV10-3 combines with J gene TRBJ1-1; D is perhaps TRBD1 (5 bases). The CDR3 contains 15 residues. CDR1 is ENHRY and CDR2 is SYGVKD in the germline V gene. V was trimmed by 2 bases and J by 5 bases, leaving 15 bases between them. CDR3 DNA: TGTGCCATCAGTGAGACCGACAACCCAGGGACTGAAGCTTTCTTT. This sequence encodes CAISETDNPGTEAFF.

V usage is TRBV19 and J usage is TRBJ2-6; no clear D gene. The CDR3 totals 19 residues. Germline V gene lookup returns CDR1 LNHDA and CDR2 SQIVND (reference sequence). Trimming stripped 3 bases from V and 0 bases from J, with 18 bases between. The CDR3 DNA is TGTGCCAGTAGTATTTCGGCAGGACCAGCGCGCTCTGGGGCCAACGTCCTGACTTTC. It encodes CASSISAGPARSGANVLTF.

DNA of the CDR3: TGTGCCAGTAGTCGGCGGGAGGGTCCCAACTACGAGCAGTACTTC. Protein sequence: CASSRREGPNYEQYF. The chain uses TRBV19 and TRBJ2-7, with TRBD2 matching over 9 bases. Germline assignment: CDR1 LNHDA and CDR2 SQIVND (reference sequence). The CDR3 is 15 residues long. Trimming cost V 5 bases and J 3 bases; bases outside gene matches: 8. Using reference TRBV19 and TRBJ2-7 for the parts outside the CDR3, the full variable domain is DGGITQSPKYLFRKEGQNVTLSCEQNLNHDAMYWYRQDPGQGLRLIYYSQIVNDFQKGDIAEGYSVSREKKESFPLTVTSAQKNPTAFYLCASSRREGPNYEQYFGPGTRLTVT.

This sequence joins TRBV19 and TRBJ2-4; maybe TRBD1 (6 bases). Per the germline V gene, CDR1 is LNHDA and CDR2 is SQIVND (reference sequence). The CDR3 has 15 amino acids. Trimming removed 8 bases from V and 0 bases from J, with 14 bases in between. The CDR3 reads CASGTTGLAKNIQYF. In DNA form, the CDR3 reads TGTGCCAGTGGAACGACAGGACTAGCCAAAAACATTCAGTACTTC.

This clone was seen a single time. This chain connects TRBV4-2 to TRBJ2-1; D remains unclear. Trimming cost V 0 bases and J 5 bases, with 8 bases left between them. The CDR3 runs to 14 residues. CDR1 is LGHNA and CDR2 is YNFKEQ in the germline V gene. This CDR3 is CASSQEALDNEQFF. In nucleotides, the CDR3 is TGTGCCAGCAGCCAAGAAGCACTGGACAATGAGCAGTTCTTC.

This chain joins TRBV28 and TRBJ2-3, with 14 positions matching TRBD2. CDR3 size: 16 residues. CDR1 is MDHEN and CDR2 is SYDVKM in the germline V gene. Germline trimming cut 5 bases from V and 8 bases from J; bases unmatched to any gene: 9. The CDR3 region is CASSATSGRVSGTQYF. For the CDR3, the DNA is TGTGCCAGCAGTGCGACTAGCGGGAGGGTTTCGGGTACGCAGTATTTT.

This clone has a handful of counts. V is TRBV24-1 and J is TRBJ2-7, with D perhaps TRBD1 (5 bases). Per germline, CDR1 KGHDR and CDR2 SFDVKD. Trimming took 3 bases from V and 2 from J, leaving 16 bases between them. This CDR3 is 16 amino acids long. In DNA, the CDR3 is TGTGCCACCAGTGATGGCGCAGTGACAGCGACCTACGAGCAGTACTTC. The encoded protein is CATSDGAVTATYEQYF.

The CDR3 bases are TGTGCCACCAGTGGGGCGAATAGCGCCCCACGTGAGCAGTTCTTC. Residues: CATSGANSAPREQFF. The rearrangement joins TRBV24-1 to TRBJ2-1; TRBD2 is a possible D gene (5 bases). Between the trimmed V and J ends, which lost 5 bases and 9 bases, there was a span of 19 bases. CDR1 and CDR2 from the germline V gene are KGHDR and SFDVKD. The CDR3 consists of 15 residues.

The V and J genes are TRBV5-1 and TRBJ1-1, with 10 bases aligning to TRBD1. Germline CDR1 is SGHRS and CDR2 is YFSETQ. The CDR3 runs 16 residues. With V trimmed by 2 bases and J by 3 bases, 7 bases remained unmatched. The CDR3 loop reads CASSFGTGVLDTEAFF. The CDR3 DNA is TGCGCCAGCAGCTTCGGGACAGGGGTGTTGGACACTGAAGCTTTCTTT.

A note on this clone: Other DNA sequences in this specimen translate into the identical CDR3. The chain employs TRBV6-1 and TRBJ1-5; D not certain. This CDR3 has 13 amino acids. V lost 1 base and J 0 bases, leaving 1 base between the germline ends. Looked up from germline, CDR1 is MNHNS and CDR2 is SASEGT. CDR3 in DNA: TGTGCCAGCAGTGAAGTTAGCAATCAGCCCCAGCATTTT. It is translated as CASSEVSNQPQHF.

This chain joins TRBV2 and TRBJ1-2; 10 nucleotides align to TRBD1. This CDR3 has 16 residues. Germline trimming cut 3 bases from V and 4 bases from J; bases unmatched to any gene: 8. Germline V gene data show CDR1 as SNHLY and CDR2 as FYNNEI. The CDR3 loop is CASSEPGQGLRYGYTF. The CDR3 nucleotides are TGTGCCAGCAGTGAGCCGGGACAGGGGCTACGCTATGGCTACACCTTC. Drawing the rest from reference TRBV2 and TRBJ1-2, the complete variable domain is EPEVTQTPSHQVTQMGQEVILRCVPISNHLYFYWYRQILGQKVEFLVSFYNNEISEKSEIFDDQFSVERPDGSNFTLKIRSTKLEDSAMYFCASSEPGQGLRYGYTFGSGTRLTVV.

This clone has just a few counts. The CDR3 DNA reads as TGTGCCAGCAGTCTAGCGGAGAGCTACGAGCAGTACTTC. Translation gives CASSLAESYEQYF. The chain carries TRBV6-2 or TRBV6-3 and TRBJ2-7, with 7 bases identical to TRBD2. V lost 5 bases to trimming and J lost 3 bases; unmatched junction nucleotides: 4. Germline values: CDR1 MNHEY, CDR2 SVGEGT. This CDR3 comprises 13 residues.

This clone was detected only a few times. The CDR3 here is CASSRAGAGHNEQFF. CDR3 bases: TGTGCCAGCAGCCGGGCGGGGGCAGGACACAATGAGCAGTTCTTC. The chain links TRBV7-6 to TRBJ2-1; TRBD2 might be the D (7 bases). This CDR3 is built from 15 residues. The germline V and J ends were trimmed by 5 bases and 5 bases, with 16 bases remaining between them. Germline lookup yields CDR1 SGHVS and CDR2 FNYEAQ.

V and J are TRBV30 and TRBJ1-3; no firm D call. Germline lookup yields CDR1 GTSNPN and CDR2 SVGIG (reference sequence). CDR3 size: 13 residues. Trimming took off 5 bases at V and 1 base at J, with 9 bases between the two ends. CDR3 coding DNA: TGTGCCTGGGATAATGGGTCTGGAAACACCATATATTTT. Encoded protein: CAWDNGSGNTIYF.

The chain joins TRBV7-2 to TRBJ1-3; D is unresolved. In germline, CDR1 is SGHTA, CDR2 FQGNSA. The CDR3 is 13 amino acids. Trimming pared 3 bases from V and 7 bases from J, leaving 10 bases between. The CDR3 protein is CASSFLSVNTIYF. CDR3 coding DNA: TGTGCCAGCAGCTTTCTTTCGGTGAACACCATATATTTT.